This T cell receptor (beta chain) was obtained from a study of patients and donors after allogeneic stem cell transplantation. TCRdb reprocessed the RT-PCR reads with MiXCR, giving one entry per CDR3 protein. There are about 960,000 distinct CDR3 sequences in the sample; over 15% occur only once, and 5% to 6.5% lies in the top ten. This clonotype showed up many times. Input material: blood, either unsorted or a sorted T cell fraction (not recorded which). The source of this sequence is a human donor who was either an allogeneic HSCT recipient or a stem cell or donor lymphocyte infusion donor (not recorded which). It is not recorded whose cells these are; they may come from a transplant donor.

In nucleotides, the CDR3 is TGTGCCAGCAGTTTATCCCTAGCGGGAGTTGTCACAGATACGCAGTATTTT. Its translation: CASSLSLAGVVTDTQYF. The gene calls are TRBV28 and TRBJ2-3; 10 positions match TRBD2. J gave up 2 bases and V 1 base, and 6 bases lay outside the gene matches. CDR3 length equals 17 residues. Germline V gives CDR1 MDHEN, CDR2 SYDVKM.